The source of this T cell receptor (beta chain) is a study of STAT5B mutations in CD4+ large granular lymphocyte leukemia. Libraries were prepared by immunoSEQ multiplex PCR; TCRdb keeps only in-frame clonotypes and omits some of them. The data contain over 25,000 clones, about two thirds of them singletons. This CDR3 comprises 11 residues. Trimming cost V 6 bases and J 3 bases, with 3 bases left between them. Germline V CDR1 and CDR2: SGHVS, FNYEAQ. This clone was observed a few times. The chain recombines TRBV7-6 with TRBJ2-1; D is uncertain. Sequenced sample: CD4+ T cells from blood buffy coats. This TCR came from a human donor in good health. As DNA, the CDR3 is TGTGCCAGCAGAAACTACAATGAGCAGTTCTTC. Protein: CASRNYNEQFF.